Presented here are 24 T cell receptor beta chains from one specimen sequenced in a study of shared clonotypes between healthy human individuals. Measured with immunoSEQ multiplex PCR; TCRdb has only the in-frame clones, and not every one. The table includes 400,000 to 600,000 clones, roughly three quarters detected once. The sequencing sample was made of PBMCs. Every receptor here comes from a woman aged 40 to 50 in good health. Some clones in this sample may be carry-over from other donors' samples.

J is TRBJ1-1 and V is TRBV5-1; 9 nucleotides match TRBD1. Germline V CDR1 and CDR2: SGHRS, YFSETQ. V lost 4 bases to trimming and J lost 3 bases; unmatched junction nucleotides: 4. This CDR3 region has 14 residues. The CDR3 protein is CASSTYRGHTEAFF. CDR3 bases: TGCGCCAGCAGCACCTACAGGGGGCACACTGAAGCTTTCTTT.

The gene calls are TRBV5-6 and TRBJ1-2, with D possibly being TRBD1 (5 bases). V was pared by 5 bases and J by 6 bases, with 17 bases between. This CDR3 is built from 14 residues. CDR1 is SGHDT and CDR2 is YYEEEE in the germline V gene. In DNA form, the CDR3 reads TGTGCCAGCAGTTCAACCACAGGAGGCGATGGCTACACCTTC. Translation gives CASSSTTGGDGYTF.

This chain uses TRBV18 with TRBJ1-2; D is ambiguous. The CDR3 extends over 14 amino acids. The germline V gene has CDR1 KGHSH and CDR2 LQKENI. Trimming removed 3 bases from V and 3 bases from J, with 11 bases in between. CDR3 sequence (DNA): TGTGCCAGCTCACCGGCTAGGGTCGACTATGGCTACACCTTC. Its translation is CASSPARVDYGYTF.

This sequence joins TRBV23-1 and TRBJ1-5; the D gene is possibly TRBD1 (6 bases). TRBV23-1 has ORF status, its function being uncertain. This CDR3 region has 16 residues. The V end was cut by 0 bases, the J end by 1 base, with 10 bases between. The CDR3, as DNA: TGCGCCAGCAGTCAATCGGGGGGACAAAGCAATCAGCCCCAGCATTTT. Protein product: CASSQSGGQSNQPQHF.

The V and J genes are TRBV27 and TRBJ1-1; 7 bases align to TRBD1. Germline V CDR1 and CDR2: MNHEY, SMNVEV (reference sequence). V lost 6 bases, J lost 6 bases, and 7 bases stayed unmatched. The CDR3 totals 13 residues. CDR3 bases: TGTGCCAGCAGAGGGGGCTTCCGGGCTGAAGCTTTCTTT. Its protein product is CASRGGFRAEAFF.

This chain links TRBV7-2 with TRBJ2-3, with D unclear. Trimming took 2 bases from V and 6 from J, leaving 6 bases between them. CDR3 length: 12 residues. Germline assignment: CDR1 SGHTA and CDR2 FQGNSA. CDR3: CASSLNFDTQYF. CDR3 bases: TGTGCCAGCAGCTTAAATTTTGATACGCAGTATTTT.

CDR3 nucleotides: TGTGCCAGCAGTTACAACATAATCTCCCTTGGTGGCTACACCTTC. Amino acids: CASSYNIISLGGYTF. V gene TRBV6-5 combines with J gene TRBJ1-2; D is unresolved. The CDR3 runs to 15 residues. The V gene lost 2 bases and the J gene lost 7 bases, with 17 bases spanning the gap. The V gene's germline CDR1 is MNHEY and CDR2 SVGAGI.

CDR3 sequence: CASRQGMETQYF. CDR3 in DNA: TGTGCCAGCAGGCAGGGAATGGAGACCCAGTACTTC. V usage is TRBV11-1 and J usage is TRBJ2-5; D may be TRBD1 (5 bases). Germline-derived CDR1 and CDR2 are SGHAT and FQDESV (reference sequence). Trimming pared 6 bases from V and 5 bases from J, leaving 10 bases between. CDR3 length equals 12 residues.

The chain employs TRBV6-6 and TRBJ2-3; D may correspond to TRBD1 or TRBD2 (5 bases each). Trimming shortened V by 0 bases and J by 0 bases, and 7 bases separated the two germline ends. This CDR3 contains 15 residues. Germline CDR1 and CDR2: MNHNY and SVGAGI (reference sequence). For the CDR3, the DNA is TGTGCCAGCAGTTACTCTCGGGGCAGCACAGATACGCAGTATTTT. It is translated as CASSYSRGSTDTQYF.

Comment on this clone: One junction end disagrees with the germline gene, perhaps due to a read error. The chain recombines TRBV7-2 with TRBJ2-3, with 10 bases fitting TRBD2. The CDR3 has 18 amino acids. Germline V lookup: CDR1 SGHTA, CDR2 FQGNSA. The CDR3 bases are TGTGCCAGCAGCTTAAGGGGGGTCCTTGCCAGGGCCGGGACTAGCGTGGATTTT. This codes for CASSLRGVLARAGTSVDF.

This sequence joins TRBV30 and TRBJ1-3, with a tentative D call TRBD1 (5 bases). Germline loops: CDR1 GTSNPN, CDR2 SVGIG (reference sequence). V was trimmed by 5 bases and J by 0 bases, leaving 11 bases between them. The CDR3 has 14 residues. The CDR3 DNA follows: TGTGCCTGGCAAGGGGCCTTCTCTGGAAACACCATATATTTT. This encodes CAWQGAFSGNTIYF.

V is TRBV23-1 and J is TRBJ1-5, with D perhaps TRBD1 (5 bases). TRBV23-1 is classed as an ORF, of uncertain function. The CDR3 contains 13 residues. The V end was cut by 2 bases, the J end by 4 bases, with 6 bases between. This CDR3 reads CASSQGGNQPQHF. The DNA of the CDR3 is TGCGCCAGCAGTCAAGGGGGGAATCAGCCCCAGCATTTT.

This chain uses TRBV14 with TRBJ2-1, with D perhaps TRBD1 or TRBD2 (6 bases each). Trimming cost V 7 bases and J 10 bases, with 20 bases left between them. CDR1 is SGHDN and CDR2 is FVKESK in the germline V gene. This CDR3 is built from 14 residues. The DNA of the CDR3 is TGTGCCAGCACCCGGCTTGGGGGGCTTGGGGAGCAGTTCTTC. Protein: CASTRLGGLGEQFF.

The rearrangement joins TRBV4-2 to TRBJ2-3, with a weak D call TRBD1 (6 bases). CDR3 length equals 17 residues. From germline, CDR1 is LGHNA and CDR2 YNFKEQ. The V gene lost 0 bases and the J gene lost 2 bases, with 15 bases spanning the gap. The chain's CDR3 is CASSQDRQGLHTDTQYF. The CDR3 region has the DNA TGTGCCAGCAGCCAAGATCGTCAGGGGCTACACACAGATACGCAGTATTTT.

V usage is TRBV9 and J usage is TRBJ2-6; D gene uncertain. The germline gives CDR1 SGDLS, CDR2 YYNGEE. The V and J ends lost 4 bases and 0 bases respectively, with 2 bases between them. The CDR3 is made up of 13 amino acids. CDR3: CASSISGANVLTF. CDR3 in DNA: TGTGCCAGCAGCATCTCTGGGGCCAACGTCCTGACTTTC. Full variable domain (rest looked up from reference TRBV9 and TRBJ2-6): DSGVTQTPKHLITATGQRVTLRCSPRSGDLSVYWYQQSLDQGLQFLIQYYNGEERAKGNILERFSAQQFPDLHSELNLSSLELGDSALYFCASSISGANVLTFGAGSRLTVL.

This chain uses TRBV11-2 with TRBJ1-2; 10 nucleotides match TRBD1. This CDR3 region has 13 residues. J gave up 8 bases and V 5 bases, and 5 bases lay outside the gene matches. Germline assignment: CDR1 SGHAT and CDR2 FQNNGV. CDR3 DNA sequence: TGTGCCAGCAGCCGGGGACAGGGGCGAGGCTACACCTTC. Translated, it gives CASSRGQGRGYTF.

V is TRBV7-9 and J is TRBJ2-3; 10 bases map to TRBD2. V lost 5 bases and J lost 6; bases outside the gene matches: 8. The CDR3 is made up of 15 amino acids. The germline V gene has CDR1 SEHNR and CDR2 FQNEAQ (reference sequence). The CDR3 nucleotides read TGTGCCAGCAGCATTCTATTGGGACTAGCGGATACGCAGTATTTT. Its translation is CASSILLGLADTQYF.

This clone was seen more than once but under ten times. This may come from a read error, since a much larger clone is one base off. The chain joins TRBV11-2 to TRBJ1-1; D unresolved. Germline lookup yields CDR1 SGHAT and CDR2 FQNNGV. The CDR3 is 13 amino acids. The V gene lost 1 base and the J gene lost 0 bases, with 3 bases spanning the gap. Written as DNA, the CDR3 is TGTGCCAGCAGCTTAGTTGTGAACACTGAAGCTTTCTTT. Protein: CASSLVVNTEAFF.

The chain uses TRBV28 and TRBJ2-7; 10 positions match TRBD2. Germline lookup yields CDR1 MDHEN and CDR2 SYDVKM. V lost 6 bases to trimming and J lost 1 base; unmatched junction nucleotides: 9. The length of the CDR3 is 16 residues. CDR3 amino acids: CASRPAGAGGSYEQYF. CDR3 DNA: TGTGCCAGCAGACCCGCCGGAGCGGGAGGGTCCTACGAGCAGTACTTC.

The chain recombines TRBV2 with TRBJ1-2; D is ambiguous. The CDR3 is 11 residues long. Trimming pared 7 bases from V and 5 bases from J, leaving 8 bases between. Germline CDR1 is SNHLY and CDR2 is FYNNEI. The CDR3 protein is CASTPQYGYTF. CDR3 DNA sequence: TGTGCCAGCACTCCCCAATATGGCTACACCTTC.

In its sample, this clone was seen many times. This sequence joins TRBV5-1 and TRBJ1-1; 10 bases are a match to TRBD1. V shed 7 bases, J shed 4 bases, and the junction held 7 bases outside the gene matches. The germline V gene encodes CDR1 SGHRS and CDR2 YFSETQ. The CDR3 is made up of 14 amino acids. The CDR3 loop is CASSEGQGSTEAFF. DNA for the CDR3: TGCGCCAGCTCCGAGGGACAGGGGAGCACTGAAGCTTTCTTT.

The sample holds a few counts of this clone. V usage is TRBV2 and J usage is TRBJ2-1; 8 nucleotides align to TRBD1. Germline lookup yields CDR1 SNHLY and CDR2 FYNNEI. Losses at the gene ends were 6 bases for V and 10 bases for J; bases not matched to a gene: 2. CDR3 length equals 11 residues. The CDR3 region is CASRGTGEQFF. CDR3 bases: TGTGCCAGCAGGGGGACAGGCGAGCAGTTCTTC.

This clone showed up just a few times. The CDR3 DNA follows: TGTGCCAGAAGCCACTGGACCTTCAGGGGGGGGCCCCAGCATTTT. Protein sequence: CARSHWTFRGGPQHF. The chain combines TRBV5-3 with TRBJ1-5; 7 positions agree with TRBD1. TRBV5-3 is designated an ORF whose function remains uncertain. The CDR3 consists of 15 residues. Trimming took 4 bases from V and 9 from J; bases not matched to a gene: 13.

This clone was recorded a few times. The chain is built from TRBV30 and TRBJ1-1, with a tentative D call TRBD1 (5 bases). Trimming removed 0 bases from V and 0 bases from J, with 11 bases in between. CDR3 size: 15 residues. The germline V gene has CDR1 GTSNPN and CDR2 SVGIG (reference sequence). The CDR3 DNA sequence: TGTGCCTGGAGTGTTTCCGGGACGGTGAACACTGAAGCTTTCTTT. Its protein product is CAWSVSGTVNTEAFF.